The sample holds many counts of the clone carrying this T cell receptor (beta chain). Its antigen is unidentified. This sample was included in a study of T cells after yellow fever vaccination. Whole-study results and caveats: FACS-sorted repertoires could harbor abundant contaminating bulk-population clonotypes. The booster response re-showed most primary clones: 96% CD4, approximately 86% CD8.

This CDR3 contains 13 residues. CDR1 and CDR2 from the germline V gene are MGHRA and YSYEKL. Trimming left V 3 bases short and J 6 bases short, with 8 bases between. Making TCR cDNA involved 5'RACE template switching, which added UMIs and a universal primer site. TCRdb used MiXCR to reprocess the 5' RACE reads, holding one entry per CDR3 protein. The table lists 60,000 to 75,000 distinct CDR3 sequences, about 6% of them singletons, with 37% in the top ten. The clonotype comes from a man aged 18 to 30 who received the YFV17D yellow fever vaccine. The material was CD8+ T cells sorted from PBMCs, obtained more than 40 days after the first yellow fever vaccination. The V call is TRBV4-1, the J call TRBJ2-2; D is ambiguous. The CDR3, as DNA: TGCGCCAGCAGCCACCGGCAGGCCGGGGAGCTGTTTTTT. Amino acids: CASSHRQAGELFF.